A selection of T cell receptor beta chains follows, all from one sample in a study of T cells after yellow fever vaccination. TCRdb recomputed calls from the 5' RACE reads with MiXCR, one row per CDR3 protein. The sample includes some 150,000 distinct CDR3 sequences, around 8.5% of them seen just once. Sequenced material: CD8+ T cells sorted from PBMCs, taken 45 days after the yellow fever booster vaccination. Receptors originate from a man aged 18 to 29 who received the YFV17D yellow fever vaccine. CDR3s include the opening cysteine and the closing phenylalanine or tryptophan. Each record gives: V gene, J gene, CDR3 protein.

V: TRBV15; J: TRBJ2-5; CDR3: CATSSEGMARETQYF
V: TRBV9; J: TRBJ2-1; CDR3: CASSRLAASYNEQFF
V: TRBV12-3/TRBV12-4; J: TRBJ2-5; CDR3: CASSLGRTQYF
V: TRBV30; J: TRBJ2-7; CDR3: CAWSVHIRGQYF
V: TRBV2; J: TRBJ2-1; CDR3: CASRGDYTRSYNEQFF
V: TRBV7-2; J: TRBJ2-1; CDR3: CASSGRSGGTPYNEQFF
V: TRBV12-3/TRBV12-4; J: TRBJ2-1; CDR3: CASSPNPHSGLMVF
V: TRBV4-1; J: TRBJ1-1; CDR3: CASSPTGGRGYTEAFF
V: TRBV6-6; J: TRBJ2-2; CDR3: CASSFHGPGEWELFF
V: TRBV12-3/TRBV12-4; J: TRBJ1-2; CDR3: CASSQHRGASGYGYTF
V: TRBV6-5; J: TRBJ2-5; CDR3: CASLGTSGVGETQYF
V: TRBV7-9; J: TRBJ2-1; CDR3: CASSWDRGRFEQFF
V: TRBV4-1; J: TRBJ1-5; CDR3: CASSQETGTWPQHF
V: TRBV19; J: TRBJ1-4; CDR3: CASSWAVNEKLFF
V: TRBV7-8; J: TRBJ1-5; CDR3: CASTATLTGGWNQPQHF
V: TRBV7-6; J: TRBJ1-3; CDR3: CASSPRTGDGNTIYF